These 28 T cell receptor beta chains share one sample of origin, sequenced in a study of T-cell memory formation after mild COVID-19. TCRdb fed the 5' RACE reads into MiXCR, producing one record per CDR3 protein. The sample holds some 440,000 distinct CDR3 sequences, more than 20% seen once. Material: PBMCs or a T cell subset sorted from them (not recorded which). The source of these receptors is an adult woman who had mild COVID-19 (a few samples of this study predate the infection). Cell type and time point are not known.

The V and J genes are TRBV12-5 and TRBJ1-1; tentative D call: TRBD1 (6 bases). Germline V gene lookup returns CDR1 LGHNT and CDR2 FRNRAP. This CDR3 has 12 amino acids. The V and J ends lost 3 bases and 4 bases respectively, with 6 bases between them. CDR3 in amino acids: CASGLQGTEAFF. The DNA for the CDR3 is TGTGCTAGTGGTTTACAGGGCACTGAAGCTTTCTTT.

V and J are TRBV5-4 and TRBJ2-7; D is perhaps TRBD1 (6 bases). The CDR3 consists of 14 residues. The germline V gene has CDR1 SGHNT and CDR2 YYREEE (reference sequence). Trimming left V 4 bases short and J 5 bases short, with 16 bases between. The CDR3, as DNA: TGTGCCAGCAGCAGCGGCAGGGGAATCCACGAGCAGTACTTC. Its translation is CASSSGRGIHEQYF.

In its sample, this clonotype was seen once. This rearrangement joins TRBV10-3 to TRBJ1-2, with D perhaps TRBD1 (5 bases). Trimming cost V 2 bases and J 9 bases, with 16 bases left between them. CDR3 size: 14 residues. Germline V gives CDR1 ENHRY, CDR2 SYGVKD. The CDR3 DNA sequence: TGTGCCATCAGTGAGCCTGACAGAACTGGGCGCTACACCTTC. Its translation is CAISEPDRTGRYTF.

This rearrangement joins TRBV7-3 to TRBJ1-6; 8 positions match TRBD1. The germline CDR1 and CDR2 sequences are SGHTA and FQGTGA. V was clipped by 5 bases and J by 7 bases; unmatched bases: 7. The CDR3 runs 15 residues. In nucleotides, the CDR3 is TGTGCCAGCAGCCCCTACGGACAGGGAAATTCACCCCTCCACTTT. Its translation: CASSPYGQGNSPLHF.

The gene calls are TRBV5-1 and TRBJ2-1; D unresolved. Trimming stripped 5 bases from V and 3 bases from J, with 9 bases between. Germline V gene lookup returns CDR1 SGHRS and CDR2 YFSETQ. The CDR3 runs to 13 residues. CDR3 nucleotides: TGCGCCAGCAGTTCACCCAACTACAATGAGCAGTTCTTC. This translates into CASSSPNYNEQFF.

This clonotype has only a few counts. The CDR3, as DNA: TGCAGCGTTGCGGCAGGAACCACGGACAGACTAAACTCCTACGAGCAGTACTTC. It yields the protein CSVAAGTTDRLNSYEQYF. This chain links TRBV29-1 with TRBJ2-7; D may be TRBD1 (6 bases). Germline assignment: CDR1 SQVTM and CDR2 ANQGSEA. The length of the CDR3 is 18 residues. The V gene lost 4 bases and the J gene lost 0 bases, with 25 bases spanning the gap.

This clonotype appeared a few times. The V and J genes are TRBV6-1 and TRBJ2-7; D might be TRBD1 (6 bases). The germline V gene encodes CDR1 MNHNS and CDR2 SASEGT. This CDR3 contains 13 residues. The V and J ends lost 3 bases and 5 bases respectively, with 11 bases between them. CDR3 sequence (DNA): TGTGCCAGCAGTGATGGACAGAGCCACGAGCAGTACTTC. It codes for CASSDGQSHEQYF.

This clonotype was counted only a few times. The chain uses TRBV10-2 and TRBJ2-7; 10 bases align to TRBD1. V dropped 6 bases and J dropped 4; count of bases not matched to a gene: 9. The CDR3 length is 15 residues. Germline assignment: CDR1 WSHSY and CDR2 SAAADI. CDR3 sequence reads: CASRKADRGDYEQYF. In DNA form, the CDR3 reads TGCGCCAGCAGAAAGGCGGACAGGGGGGATTACGAGCAGTACTTC.

The CDR3: CASSFGPGGSYTF. The CDR3 DNA follows: TGTGCCAGCAGTTTCGGACCAGGGGGTAGCTACACCTTC. V usage is TRBV12-3 or TRBV12-4 and J usage is TRBJ1-2; TRBD1 matches 7 bases. The length of the CDR3 is 13 residues. Germline trimming cut 3 bases from V and 9 bases from J; bases unmatched to any gene: 7.

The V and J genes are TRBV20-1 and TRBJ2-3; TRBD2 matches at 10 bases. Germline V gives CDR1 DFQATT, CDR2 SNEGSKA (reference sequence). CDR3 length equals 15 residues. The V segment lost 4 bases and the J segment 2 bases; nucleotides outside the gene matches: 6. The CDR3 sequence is CSATKTSGYTDTQYF. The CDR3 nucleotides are TGCAGTGCTACCAAGACTAGCGGGTACACAGATACGCAGTATTTT.

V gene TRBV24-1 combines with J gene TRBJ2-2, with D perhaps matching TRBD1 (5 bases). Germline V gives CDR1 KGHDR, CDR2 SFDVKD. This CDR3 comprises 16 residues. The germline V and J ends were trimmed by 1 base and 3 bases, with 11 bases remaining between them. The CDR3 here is CATSDFSGLDTGELFF. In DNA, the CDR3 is TGTGCCACCAGTGATTTTTCAGGGTTAGACACCGGGGAGCTGTTTTTT.

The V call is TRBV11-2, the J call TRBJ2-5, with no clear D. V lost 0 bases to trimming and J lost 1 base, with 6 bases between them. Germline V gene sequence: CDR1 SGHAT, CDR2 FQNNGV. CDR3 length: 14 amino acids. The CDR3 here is CASSLDSFQETQYF. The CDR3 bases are TGTGCCAGCAGCTTAGACTCATTCCAAGAGACCCAGTACTTC. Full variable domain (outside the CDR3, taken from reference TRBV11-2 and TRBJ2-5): EAGVAQSPRYKIIEKRQSVAFWCNPISGHATLYWYQQILGQGPKLLIQFQNNGVVDDSQLPKDRFSAERLKGVDSTLKIQPAKLEDSAVYLCASSLDSFQETQYFGPGTRLLVL.

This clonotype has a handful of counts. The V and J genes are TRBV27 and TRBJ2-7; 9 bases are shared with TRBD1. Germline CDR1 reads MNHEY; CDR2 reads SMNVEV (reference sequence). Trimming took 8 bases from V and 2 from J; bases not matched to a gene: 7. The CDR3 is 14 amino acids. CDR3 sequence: CASARDRVAYEQYF. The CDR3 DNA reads TGTGCCAGCGCCCGGGACAGGGTAGCCTACGAGCAGTACTTC.

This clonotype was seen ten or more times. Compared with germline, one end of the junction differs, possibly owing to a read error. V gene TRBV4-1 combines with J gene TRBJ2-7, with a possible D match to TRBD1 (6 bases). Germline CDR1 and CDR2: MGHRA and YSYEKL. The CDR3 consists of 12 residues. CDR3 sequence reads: CASSQTGYEQYF. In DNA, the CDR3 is TGTGCCAGCAGCCAAACAGGGTACGAGCAGTACTTC.

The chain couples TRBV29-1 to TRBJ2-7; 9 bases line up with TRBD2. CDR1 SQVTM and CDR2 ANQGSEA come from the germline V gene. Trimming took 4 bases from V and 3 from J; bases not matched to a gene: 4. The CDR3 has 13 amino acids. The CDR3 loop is CSVVSRGGYEQYF. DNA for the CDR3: TGCAGCGTTGTCTCGCGGGGGGGCTACGAGCAGTACTTC.

The CDR3 DNA reads TGTGCCAGCAGCCTCGAAATCGGATCTGGTTATGGCTACACCTTC. Translating gives CASSLEIGSGYGYTF. This chain uses TRBV3-1 with TRBJ1-2; D not certain. V was cut by 4 bases and J by 5 bases, with 17 bases left in between. Per the germline V gene, CDR1 is LGHDT and CDR2 is YNNKEL (reference sequence). This CDR3 is 15 amino acids long.

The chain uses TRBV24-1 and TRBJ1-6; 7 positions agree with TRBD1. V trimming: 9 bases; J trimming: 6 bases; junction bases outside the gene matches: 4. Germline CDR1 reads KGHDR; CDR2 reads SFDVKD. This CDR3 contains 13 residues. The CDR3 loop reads CATSRDSNSPLHF. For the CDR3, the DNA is TGTGCCACCTCGAGGGACAGTAATTCACCCCTCCACTTT.

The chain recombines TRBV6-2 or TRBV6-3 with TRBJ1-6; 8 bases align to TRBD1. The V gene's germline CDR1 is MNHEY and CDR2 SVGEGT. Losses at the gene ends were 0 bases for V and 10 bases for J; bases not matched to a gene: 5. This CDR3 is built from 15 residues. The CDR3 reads CASSYSGQGPSPLHF. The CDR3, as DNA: TGTGCCAGCAGTTACTCCGGACAGGGACCCTCACCCCTCCACTTT.

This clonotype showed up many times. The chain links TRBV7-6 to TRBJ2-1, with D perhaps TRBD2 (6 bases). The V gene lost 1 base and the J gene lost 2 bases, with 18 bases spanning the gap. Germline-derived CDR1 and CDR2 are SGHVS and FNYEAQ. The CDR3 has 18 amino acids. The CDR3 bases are TGTGCCAGCAGCTTAGATGGCGGGATTACCGGGGCCTACAATGAGCAGTTCTTC. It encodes CASSLDGGITGAYNEQFF.

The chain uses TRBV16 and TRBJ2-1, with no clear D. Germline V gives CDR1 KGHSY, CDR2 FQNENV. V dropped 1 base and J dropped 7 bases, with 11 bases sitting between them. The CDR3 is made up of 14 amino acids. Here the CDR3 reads CASSQFLSENEQFF. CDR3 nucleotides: TGTGCCAGCAGCCAATTCCTTAGTGAGAATGAGCAGTTCTTC.

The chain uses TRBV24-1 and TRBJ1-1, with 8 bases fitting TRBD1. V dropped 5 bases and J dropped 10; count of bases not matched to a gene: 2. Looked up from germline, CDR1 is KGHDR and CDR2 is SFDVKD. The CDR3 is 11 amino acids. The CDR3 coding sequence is TGTGCCACCAGTGCAGGGGGCTCAGCTTTCTTT. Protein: CATSAGGSAFF.

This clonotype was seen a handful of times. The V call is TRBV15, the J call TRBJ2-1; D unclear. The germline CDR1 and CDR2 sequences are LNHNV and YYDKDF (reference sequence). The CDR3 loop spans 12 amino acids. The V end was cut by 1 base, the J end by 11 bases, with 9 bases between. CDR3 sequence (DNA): TGTGCCACCAGCAGAGCGGCAAGTCAGCAGTTCTTC. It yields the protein CATSRAASQQFF.

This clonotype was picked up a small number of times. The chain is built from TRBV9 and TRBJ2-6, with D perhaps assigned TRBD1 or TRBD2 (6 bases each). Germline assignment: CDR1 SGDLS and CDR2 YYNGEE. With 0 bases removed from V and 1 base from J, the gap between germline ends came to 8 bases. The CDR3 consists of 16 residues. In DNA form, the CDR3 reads TGTGCCAGCAGCGTAGAGGGGGGTTCTGGGGCCAACGTCCTGACTTTC. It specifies CASSVEGGSGANVLTF.

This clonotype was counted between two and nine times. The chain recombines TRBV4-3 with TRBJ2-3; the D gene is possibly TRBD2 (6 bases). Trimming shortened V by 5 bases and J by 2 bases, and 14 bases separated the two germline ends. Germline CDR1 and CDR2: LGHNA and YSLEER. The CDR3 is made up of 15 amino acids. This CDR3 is CASSARLGPTDTQYF. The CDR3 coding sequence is TGCGCCAGCAGCGCCCGACTAGGACCCACAGATACGCAGTATTTT.

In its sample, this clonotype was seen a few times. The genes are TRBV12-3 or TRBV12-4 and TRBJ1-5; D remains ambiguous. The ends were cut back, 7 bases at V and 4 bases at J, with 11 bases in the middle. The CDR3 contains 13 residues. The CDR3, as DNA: TGTGCCAGCACCTTAAGCTCTAATCAGCCCCAGCATTTT. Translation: CASTLSSNQPQHF.

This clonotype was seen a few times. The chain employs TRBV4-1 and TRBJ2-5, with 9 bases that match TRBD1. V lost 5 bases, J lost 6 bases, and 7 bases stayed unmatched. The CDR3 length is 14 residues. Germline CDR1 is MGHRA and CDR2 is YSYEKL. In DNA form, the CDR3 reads TGCGCCAGCAGCTGGGGACAGGGTAGCCAGACCCAGTACTTC. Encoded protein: CASSWGQGSQTQYF.

The CDR3 DNA sequence: TGTGCCAGCAGCTTGGAATGGGGGGGTGGCAACGTCCTGACTTTC. It codes for CASSLEWGGGNVLTF. J is TRBJ2-6 and V is TRBV11-1; 7 nucleotides line up with TRBD2. The junction had 8 bases not matched to a gene; V was cut back by 3 bases and J by 9 bases. Germline V gene data show CDR1 as SGHAT and CDR2 as FQDESV (reference sequence). The CDR3 covers 15 residues. Full variable domain (remainder filled in from reference TRBV11-1 and TRBJ2-6): EAEVAQSPRYKITEKSQAVAFWCDPISGHATLYWYRQILGQGPELLVQFQDESVVDDSQLPKDRFSAERLKGVDSTLKIQPAELGDSAMYLCASSLEWGGGNVLTFGAGSRLTVL.

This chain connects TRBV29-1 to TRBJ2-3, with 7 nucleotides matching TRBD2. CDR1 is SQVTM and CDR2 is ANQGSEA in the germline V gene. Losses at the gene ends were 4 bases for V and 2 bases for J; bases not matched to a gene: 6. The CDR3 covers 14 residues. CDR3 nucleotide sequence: TGCAGCGTTGTGGGCGGGGGATCCACAGATACGCAGTATTTT. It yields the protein CSVVGGGSTDTQYF.